This T cell receptor beta chain appears in the sequencing data of a study of Graves' ophthalmopathy and Graves' hyperthyroidism. The wider study: Investigators collected peripheral blood at initial diagnosis, before any treatment was given.

This clonotype appeared many times. What it recognizes is unknown. V lost 2 bases to trimming and J lost 2 bases; unmatched junction nucleotides: 4. Germline CDR1 GTSNPN, CDR2 SVGIG (reference sequence). The CDR3 is 14 amino acids. Whole-study results and caveats: Blood samples also showed most expanded thyroid clonotypes exceeding 0.001 frequency. Ophthalmopathy versus stable hyperthyroidism: 13-signature model gave roughly 88% sensitivity, just under 82% specificity.

The study amplified TCR beta CDR3 regions using RNA transcripts. HTBI-primed first-round RT-PCR preceded second-round multiplex PCR. One entry per CDR3 protein, called by TCRdb with MiXCR from the multiplex PCR reads. The sample consists of 200,000 to 250,000 distinct CDR3 sequences, roughly 21% of them appearing once. Ophthalmopathy donors were characterized by moderate-to-severe activity, CAS of at least 3, NOSPECS of at least 4, and duration under 3 months. This clonotype originated in a woman aged 45-60 years with Graves' ophthalmopathy. The source material was peripheral blood. The chain links TRBV30 to TRBJ2-7, with 9 nucleotides matching TRBD2. CDR3 DNA sequence: TGTGCCTGGAGTAAGTTAGCGGGAGCCTACGAGCAGTACTTC. Residues: CAWSKLAGAYEQYF.